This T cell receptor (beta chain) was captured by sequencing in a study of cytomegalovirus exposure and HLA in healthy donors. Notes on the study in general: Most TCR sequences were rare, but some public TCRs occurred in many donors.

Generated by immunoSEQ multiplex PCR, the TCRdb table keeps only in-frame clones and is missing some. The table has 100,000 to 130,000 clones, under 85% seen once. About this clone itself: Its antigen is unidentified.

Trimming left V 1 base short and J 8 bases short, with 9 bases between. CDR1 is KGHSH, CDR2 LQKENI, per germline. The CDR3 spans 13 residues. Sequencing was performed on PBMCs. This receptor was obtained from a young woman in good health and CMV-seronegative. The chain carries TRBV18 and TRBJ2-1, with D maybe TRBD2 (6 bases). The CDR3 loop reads CASSPQTRYEQFF. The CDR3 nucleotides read TGTGCCAGCTCACCACAGACTAGGTATGAGCAGTTCTTC. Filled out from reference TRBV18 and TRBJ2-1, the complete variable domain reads NAGVMQNPRHLVRRRGQEARLRCSPMKGHSHVYWYRQLPEEGLKFMVYLQKENIIDESGMPKERFSAEFPKEGPSILRIQQVVRGDSAAYFCASSPQTRYEQFFGPGTRLTVL.